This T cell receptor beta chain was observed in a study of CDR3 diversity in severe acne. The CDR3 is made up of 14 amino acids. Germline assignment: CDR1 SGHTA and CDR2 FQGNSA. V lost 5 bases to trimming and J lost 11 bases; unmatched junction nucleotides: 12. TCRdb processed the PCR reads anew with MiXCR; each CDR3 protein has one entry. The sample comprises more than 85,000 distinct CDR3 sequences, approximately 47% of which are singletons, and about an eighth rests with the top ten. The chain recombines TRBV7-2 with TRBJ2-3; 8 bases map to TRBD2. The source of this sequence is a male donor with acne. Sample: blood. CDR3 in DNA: TGTGCCAGCAGCGGAACCGGGACTAGAGCTGAGCAGTATTTT. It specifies CASSGTGTRAEQYF.